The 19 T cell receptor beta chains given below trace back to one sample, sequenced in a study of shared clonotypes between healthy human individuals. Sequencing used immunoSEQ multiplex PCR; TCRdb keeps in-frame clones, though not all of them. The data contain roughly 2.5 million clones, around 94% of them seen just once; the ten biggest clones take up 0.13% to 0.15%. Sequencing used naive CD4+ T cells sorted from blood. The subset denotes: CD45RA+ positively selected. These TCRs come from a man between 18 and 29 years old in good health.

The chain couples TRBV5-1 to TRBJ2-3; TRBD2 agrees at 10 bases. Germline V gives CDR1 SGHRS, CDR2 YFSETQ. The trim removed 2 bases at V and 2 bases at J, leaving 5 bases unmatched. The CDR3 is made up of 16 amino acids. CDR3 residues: CASSFPAGGDTDTQYF. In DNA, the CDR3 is TGCGCCAGCAGCTTCCCAGCGGGAGGGGACACAGATACGCAGTATTTT.

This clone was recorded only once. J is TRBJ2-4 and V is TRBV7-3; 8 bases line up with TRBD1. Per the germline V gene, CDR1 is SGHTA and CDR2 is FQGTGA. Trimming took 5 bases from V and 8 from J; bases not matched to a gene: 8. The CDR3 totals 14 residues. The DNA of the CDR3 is TGTGCCAGCAGCCCGACAGGGGATCGGGACATTCAGTACTTC. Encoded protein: CASSPTGDRDIQYF.

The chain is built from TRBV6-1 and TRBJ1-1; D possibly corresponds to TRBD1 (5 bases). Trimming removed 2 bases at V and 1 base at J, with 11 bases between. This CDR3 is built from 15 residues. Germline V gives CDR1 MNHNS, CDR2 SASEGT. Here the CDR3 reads CASSEWGSKNTEAFF. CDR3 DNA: TGTGCCAGCAGTGAATGGGGCAGCAAGAACACTGAAGCTTTCTTT.

DNA of the CDR3: TGCGCCAGCAGCTCCGGGACAGGGGCCTCCAATGAGCAGTTCTTC. Translating gives CASSSGTGASNEQFF. This chain links TRBV5-1 with TRBJ2-1, with 10 bases lining up with TRBD1. The CDR3 length is 15 residues. The ends lost 3 bases at V and 6 bases at J; junction bases unmatched: 6. The germline CDR1 and CDR2 sequences are SGHRS and YFSETQ.

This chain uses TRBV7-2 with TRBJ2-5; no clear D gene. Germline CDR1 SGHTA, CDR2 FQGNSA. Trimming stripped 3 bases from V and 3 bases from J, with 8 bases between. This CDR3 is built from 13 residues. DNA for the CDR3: TGTGCCAGCAGCTTGGGCCTTAAAGAGACCCAGTACTTC. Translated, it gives CASSLGLKETQYF. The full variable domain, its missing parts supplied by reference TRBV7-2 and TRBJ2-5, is GAGVSQSPSNKVTEKGKDVELRCDPISGHTALYWYRQSLGQGLEFLIYFQGNSAPDKSGLPSDRFSAERTGGSVSTLTIQRTQQEDSAVYLCASSLGLKETQYFGPGTRLLVL.

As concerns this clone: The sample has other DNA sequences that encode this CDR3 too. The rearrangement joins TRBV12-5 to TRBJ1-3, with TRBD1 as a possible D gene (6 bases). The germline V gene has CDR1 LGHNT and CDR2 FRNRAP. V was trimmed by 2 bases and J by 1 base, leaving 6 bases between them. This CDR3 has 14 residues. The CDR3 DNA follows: TGTGCTAGTGGTTTGACAGGGTCTGGAAACACCATATATTTT. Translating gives CASGLTGSGNTIYF.

The CDR3 DNA is TGTGCCAGCAGTTACGGGACTAGCGTCTCCTACGAGCAGTACTTC. Encoded protein: CASSYGTSVSYEQYF. The gene calls are TRBV6-5 and TRBJ2-7; 10 bases line up with TRBD2. The CDR3 spans 15 residues. V was clipped by 2 bases and J by 0 bases; unmatched bases: 1. Looked up from germline, CDR1 is MNHEY and CDR2 is SVGAGI.

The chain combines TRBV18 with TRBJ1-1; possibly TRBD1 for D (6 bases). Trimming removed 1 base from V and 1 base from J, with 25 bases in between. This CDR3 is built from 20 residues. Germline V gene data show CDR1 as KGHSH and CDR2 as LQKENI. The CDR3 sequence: CASSPRGTPLKGKENTEAFF. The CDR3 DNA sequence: TGTGCCAGCTCACCACGCGGGACACCACTCAAGGGGAAAGAGAACACTGAAGCTTTCTTT.

This CDR3 reads CASSPSGGARADTQYF. Written as DNA, the CDR3 is TGTGCCAGCAGTCCTAGCGGGGGGGCCAGGGCAGATACGCAGTATTTT. The rearrangement links TRBV27 to TRBJ2-3; TRBD2 matches 12 bases. CDR1 MNHEY and CDR2 SMNVEV come from the germline V gene (reference sequence). Losses at the gene ends were 5 bases for V and 4 bases for J; bases not matched to a gene: 7. This CDR3 spans 16 amino acids.

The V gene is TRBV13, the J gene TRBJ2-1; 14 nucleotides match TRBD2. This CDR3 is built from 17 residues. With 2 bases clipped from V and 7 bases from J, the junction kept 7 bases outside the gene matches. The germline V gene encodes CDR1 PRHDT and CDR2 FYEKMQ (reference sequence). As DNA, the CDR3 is TGTGCCAGCAGCTTACCACCGGGACTAGCGGGGGAGAATGAGCAGTTCTTC. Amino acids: CASSLPPGLAGENEQFF.

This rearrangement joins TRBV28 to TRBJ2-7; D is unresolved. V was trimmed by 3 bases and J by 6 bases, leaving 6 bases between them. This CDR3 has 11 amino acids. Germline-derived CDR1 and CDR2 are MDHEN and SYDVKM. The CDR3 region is CASSFRSEQYF. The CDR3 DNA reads TGTGCCAGCAGTTTTAGAAGCGAGCAGTACTTC.

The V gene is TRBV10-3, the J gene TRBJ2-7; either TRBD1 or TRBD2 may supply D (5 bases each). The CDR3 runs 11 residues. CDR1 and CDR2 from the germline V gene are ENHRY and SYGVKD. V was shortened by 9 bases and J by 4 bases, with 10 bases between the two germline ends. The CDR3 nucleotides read TGTGCCATTGGGACGTTGTACGAGCAGTACTTC. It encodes CAIGTLYEQYF.

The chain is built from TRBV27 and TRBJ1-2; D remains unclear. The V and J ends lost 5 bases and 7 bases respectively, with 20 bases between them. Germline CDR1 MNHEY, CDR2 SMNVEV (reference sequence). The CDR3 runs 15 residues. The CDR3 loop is CASSPFSTNLGGYTF. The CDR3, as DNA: TGTGCCAGCAGTCCCTTCTCGACAAATCTAGGTGGCTACACCTTC.

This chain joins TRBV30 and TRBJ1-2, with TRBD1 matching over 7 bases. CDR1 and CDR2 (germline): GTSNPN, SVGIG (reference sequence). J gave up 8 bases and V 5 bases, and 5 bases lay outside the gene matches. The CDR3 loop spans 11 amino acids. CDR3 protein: CAWVTGRGYTF. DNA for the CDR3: TGTGCCTGGGTGACAGGGCGCGGCTACACCTTC.

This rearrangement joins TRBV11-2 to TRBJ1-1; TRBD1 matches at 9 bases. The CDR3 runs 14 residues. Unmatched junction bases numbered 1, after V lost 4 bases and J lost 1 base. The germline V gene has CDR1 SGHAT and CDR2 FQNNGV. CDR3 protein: CASSYRGQNTEAFF. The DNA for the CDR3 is TGTGCCAGCAGCTACAGGGGGCAGAACACTGAAGCTTTCTTT.

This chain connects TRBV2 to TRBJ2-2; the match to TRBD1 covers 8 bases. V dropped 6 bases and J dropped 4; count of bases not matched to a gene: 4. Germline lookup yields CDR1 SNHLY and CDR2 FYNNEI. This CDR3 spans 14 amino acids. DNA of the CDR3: TGTGCCAGCAGGGCAGGGGGCGGCACCGGGGAGCTGTTTTTT. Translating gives CASRAGGGTGELFF.

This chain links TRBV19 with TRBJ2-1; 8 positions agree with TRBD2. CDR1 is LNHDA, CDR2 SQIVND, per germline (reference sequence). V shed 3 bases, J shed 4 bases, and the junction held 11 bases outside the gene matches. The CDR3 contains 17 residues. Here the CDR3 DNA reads TGTGCCAGTAGTATTTTCCTGGCGGAGCGGGGGTACAATGAGCAGTTCTTC. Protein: CASSIFLAERGYNEQFF.

As DNA, the CDR3 is TGTGCCAGCAGCTTAGGACAGCTCATGAACACTGAAGCTTTCTTT. Translated, it gives CASSLGQLMNTEAFF. This rearrangement joins TRBV5-6 to TRBJ1-1, with D tentatively TRBD1 (6 bases). Germline assignment: CDR1 SGHDT and CDR2 YYEEEE. CDR3 length: 15 amino acids. V was pared by 2 bases and J by 0 bases, with 11 bases between.

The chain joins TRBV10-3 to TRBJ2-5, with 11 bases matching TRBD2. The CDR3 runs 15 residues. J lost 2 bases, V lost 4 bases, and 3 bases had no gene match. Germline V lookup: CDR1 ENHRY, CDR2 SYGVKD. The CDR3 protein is CAISGTSGWQETQYF. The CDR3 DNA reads TGTGCCATCAGTGGGACTAGCGGGTGGCAAGAGACCCAGTACTTC.